One sample yielded the 3 T cell receptor beta chains listed below, sequenced in a study of blood T cell repertoires in COVID-19. Assay: immunoSEQ multiplex PCR; the TCRdb copy retains only in-frame clones and omits some. The table includes roughly 170,000 clones, more than 80% detected once. Sequenced input: peripheral blood. The receptor set was obtained from a human donor in a cohort sampled during active COVID-19.

This chain's CDR3 is CASRISGGNNEQFF. The CDR3 DNA is TGTGCCAGCAGAATTAGCGGGGGAAACAATGAGCAGTTCTTC. The chain employs TRBV27 and TRBJ2-1, with 9 bases identical to TRBD2. This CDR3 contains 14 residues. J was trimmed by 5 bases and V by 6 bases; bases with no gene match: 5. Looked up from germline, CDR1 is MNHEY and CDR2 is SMNVEV (reference sequence).

V usage is TRBV13 and J usage is TRBJ1-2; perhaps TRBD1 as D (6 bases). Germline assignment: CDR1 PRHDT and CDR2 FYEKMQ (reference sequence). Trimming removed 0 bases from V and 4 bases from J, with 9 bases in between. The CDR3 consists of 14 residues. The CDR3 bases are TGTGCCAGCAGCTTAGGTGGACAGCTCTATGGCTACACCTTC. This codes for CASSLGGQLYGYTF.

This chain uses TRBV19 with TRBJ1-5; TRBD1 might be the D (6 bases). CDR3 length: 15 residues. Germline V gene lookup returns CDR1 LNHDA and CDR2 SQIVND (reference sequence). Deletions cut 4 bases from V and 5 bases from J, with 15 bases between. This chain's CDR3 is CASSSTGLVDQPQHF. The DNA for the CDR3 is TGTGCCAGTAGTAGCACAGGGCTCGTTGATCAGCCCCAGCATTTT.